A selection of T cell receptor beta chains follows, all from one sample in a study of blood T cell repertoires in COVID-19. The method was immunoSEQ multiplex PCR; TCRdb's version includes in-frame clones alone and lacks a portion of them. The sample lists 75,000 to 100,000 clones, 80% to 90% occurring once. The sequenced sample was peripheral blood. Receptors originate from a human donor in a cohort sampled during active COVID-19. Both conserved end residues are trimmed from each CDR3.

cdr3_aa	j_call	cdr3_length	v_call
ASSLGLPGATDTQY	TRBJ2-3	14	TRBV11-3
ASSLPTGGGEKLF	TRBJ1-4	13	TRBV28
ASSLQGALGVETQY	TRBJ2-5	14	TRBV3-1/TRBV3-2
ASSHRGIWAYGYT	TRBJ1-2	13	TRBV4-3
AISEFTGVENIQY	TRBJ2-4	13	TRBV10-3
ASRIGGRTEAF	TRBJ1-1	11	TRBV5-1
SVLGHPENTGELF	TRBJ2-2	13	TRBV29-1
ASSFSGRRQETQY	TRBJ2-5	13	TRBV5-4
ASSYRGPYGYT	TRBJ1-2	11	TRBV6-5
ASSFDLAGGEQY	TRBJ2-7	12	TRBV5-6
ASRRGNEQF	TRBJ2-1	9	TRBV19
ASSLARREIDTQY	TRBJ2-3	13	TRBV5-1
ASSFGPGYGAYEQY	TRBJ2-7	14	TRBV7-8
ASKLQVGNSPLH	TRBJ1-6	12	TRBV19
ATSEGLAGYEQY	TRBJ2-7	12	TRBV15
ASSRSFLNYGYT	TRBJ1-2	12	TRBV28
ASRRLGGTEAF	TRBJ1-1	11	TRBV28
ASSFSGQPYEQY	TRBJ2-7	12	TRBV27
ASSTPRAGITSSYNEQF	TRBJ2-1	17	TRBV7-2
ASSRGLAGANEQF	TRBJ2-1	13	TRBV5-4
ASSLQGAGTEAF	TRBJ1-1	12	TRBV5-1
ASRSGSLGSSTEAF	TRBJ1-1	14	TRBV28
ASSVGGRRNEKLF	TRBJ1-4	13	TRBV9
ASSPGVSYEQY	TRBJ2-7	11	TRBV5-4
ASSSPQGGNTEAF	TRBJ1-1	13	TRBV27
ASSMQENQPQH	TRBJ1-5	11	TRBV19
ASSLAGQGGRGETQY	TRBJ2-5	15	TRBV7-9
ASSFRGSSYNEQF	TRBJ2-1	13	TRBV5-6
AISDPRERRYT	TRBJ1-2	11	TRBV10-3
ATQGAVSSGNTIY	TRBJ1-3	13	TRBV10-3
SVEAGSVYT	TRBJ1-2	9	TRBV29-1
ASRKNPGLAVSTDTQY	TRBJ2-3	16	TRBV5-1
ASSYSREPGDTQY	TRBJ2-3	13	TRBV6-5
ASGLEDSSYGYT	TRBJ1-2	12	TRBV12-5
ASSSRLLAGGIDYEQY	TRBJ2-7	16	TRBV5-1
ASVGRSDNEQF	TRBJ2-1	11	TRBV6-5
ASSPGGGDTQY	TRBJ2-3	11	TRBV4-2
ASSLGGLWIQETQY	TRBJ2-5	14	TRBV7-8
ASSLPSGSAFNEQF	TRBJ2-1	14	TRBV5-1
ASSLGSSYNEQF	TRBJ2-1	12	TRBV19
ASTTTGGNQPQH	TRBJ1-5	12	TRBV19
ASSLRGTGQETQY	TRBJ2-5	13	TRBV5-1